The present T cell receptor (beta chain) was sequenced within a study of Ad26.COV2.S vaccination and SARS-CoV-2 variants. The CDR3 runs 13 residues. Germline loops: CDR1 LNHDA, CDR2 SQIVND (reference sequence). V lost 4 bases and J 0 bases, leaving 5 bases between the germline ends. Regarding the study as a whole: Substantial breadth was reported for post-vaccination spike-specific CD8+ and CD4+ T cells.

A note on this clone: Its matching antigen is unknown.

Assay used: immunoSEQ multiplex PCR; TCRdb lists only in-frame clones, some missing. This sample has approximately 340,000 clones, with around 90% found just once. Sample: peripheral blood, taken after recovery from COVID-19. This receptor was taken from a human donor who had recovered from COVID-19. V usage is TRBV19 and J usage is TRBJ2-3; D might be TRBD1 or TRBD2, each matching 5 bases. CDR3 nucleotides: TGTGCCAGTAGTAGGGACAGCACAGATACGCAGTATTTT. Its protein is CASSRDSTDTQYF.